This TCR beta chain was recorded in a study of blood T cell repertoires in COVID-19 (dated by TCRdb to 2020 to 2022). Notes on the research overall: Samples from collaborators originated in the United States, Italy and Spain and spanned both the acute and convalescent phases of COVID-19. The prospective study material was composed of cDNA or gDNA derived from T cells, B-cell-depleted T cells, or PBMCs. Deeply sampled blood TCRbeta repertoires from subjects exposed to, actively infected with, or recovered from COVID-19 were included in the dataset. The repertoires were released in a freely available public database intended as a resource for research on the immune response to SARS-CoV-2. Samples came from the ongoing ImmuneRACE study (first 160 participants) plus 1,254 subjects from 6 global collaborators. A de-identified subject ID, COVID-19 status, age in years and sex were almost always included in the sample metadata. Where available, HLA class I and class II types were taken from metadata supplied by the sample provider and were not determined by assay-based typing. Results the study describes overall, beyond this receptor: The amount of clinical and demographic metadata varied by source and participant and was provided uncurated.

This clone was seen a handful of times. Its antigen specificity is not known. Nothing much larger sits one base from this clone, and base qualities are not available. Participants in the prospective study were aged roughly 18 to 100 years, lived in 24 United States geographic areas, and enrolled through a virtual design. Cohort assignment in the prospective study relied on participant-reported clinical history from a screening survey and a study questionnaire. Exposed participants had been in contact with someone with a PCR-confirmed or clinician-diagnosed COVID-19 case within 2 weeks of study entry. Each participant in the prospective study had whole blood, serum and a nasopharyngeal or oropharyngeal swab collected by mobile phlebotomists. Additional blood draws and questionnaires over an approximately two-month period could optionally be provided by prospective study participants. Prospective study blood samples were shipped either frozen or at room temperature before DNA extraction.

The immunoSEQ Assay, a bias-controlled multiplex PCR, was used to amplify TCRbeta CDR3 regions from genomic DNA. In the authors' own workflow: Within the assay, amplification of reference gene primers was used to estimate how many nucleated cells each sample contained. Sequence reads were collapsed and filtered to measure the absolute abundance of every unique TCRbeta CDR3 rearrangement. For each sample, productive Simpson clonality was calculated by taking the square root of Simpson's diversity index across productive rearrangements. Here the immuneACCESS table is served through TCRdb, limited to in-frame sequences with V and J called. Missing clones are a known gap in these copies; in checked studies unresolved V genes cover under half, and the rest lacks a known reason. That table gives V, J and clone size, and the DNA gave D and trimming. The sample table records about 62,000 clones; under 80% of these occur just once. About half of the sample rests with the top ten.

The cysteine opens and the phenylalanine closes a CDR3 of 14 amino acids. Only the CDR3 region is kept as DNA, spanning 42 bases read in frame from base 1. V has 5 bases trimmed and J has 3 bases trimmed; junction bases matching no gene number 1. CDR1 is given as MDHEN and CDR2 as SYDVKM, both from the germline V gene. The receptor chain draws on TRBV28 and TRBJ2-3, with TRBD2 matching 11 junction bases. The sequence derives from a woman aged 60-70 years who had been exposed to COVID-19. Sequenced sample: PBMCs or T cells enriched from blood (not recorded which). The CDR3 has the sequence CASSPSGRTDTQYF. At the DNA level, the sequence is TGTGCCAGCAGTCCTAGCGGGAGGACAGATACGCAGTATTTT.